This is a list of T cell receptor beta chains from one sample in a study of blood T cell repertoires in COVID-19. Assay: immunoSEQ multiplex PCR; the TCRdb copy retains only in-frame clones and omits some. Here the sample spans roughly 240,000 clones, around four fifths being singletons. Sample: PBMCs or T cells enriched from blood (not recorded which). These TCRs come from a middle-aged woman who had been exposed to COVID-19. Each CDR3 is given with its conserved first and last residue. Each record gives: V gene, clone size, D gene, J gene, CDR3 DNA, CDR3 protein. A D gene is named only where the DNA matches it firmly. Clone size appears in some rows only: once, few, many, or a class for an expanded clone.

v_gene: TRBV18; abundance: -; d_gene: -; j_gene: TRBJ1-1; CDR3nt: TGTGCCAGCTCACCCACAAGTGACACTGAAGCTTTCTTT; CDR3aa: CASSPTSDTEAFF
v_gene: TRBV5-1; abundance: -; d_gene: -; j_gene: TRBJ1-3; CDR3nt: TGCGCCAGCAGCTTTCAGGGAGGAACTGGAAACACCATATATTTT; CDR3aa: CASSFQGGTGNTIYF
v_gene: TRBV29-1; abundance: few; d_gene: -; j_gene: TRBJ2-5; CDR3nt: TGCAGCGTTGTCATAAGGGGATCCCAAGAGACCCAGTACTTC; CDR3aa: CSVVIRGSQETQYF
v_gene: TRBV12-3/TRBV12-4; abundance: -; d_gene: -; j_gene: TRBJ1-1; CDR3nt: TGTGCCAGCGGCCGAGCGGGGAACACTGAAGCTTTCTTT; CDR3aa: CASGRAGNTEAFF
v_gene: TRBV30; abundance: -; d_gene: TRBD1; j_gene: TRBJ2-7; CDR3nt: TGTGCCTGGAGTTCAGACAGGGACCTATACGAGCAGTACTTC; CDR3aa: CAWSSDRDLYEQYF
v_gene: TRBV5-1; abundance: -; d_gene: -; j_gene: TRBJ1-5; CDR3nt: TGCGCCAGCAGCTTGGGTTTGGGGCGGGACCAGCCCCAGCATTTT; CDR3aa: CASSLGLGRDQPQHF
v_gene: TRBV12-5; abundance: -; d_gene: -; j_gene: TRBJ1-2; CDR3nt: TGTGCTAGTGGTTTGGGCACCGCCGGGGGCTACACCTTC; CDR3aa: CASGLGTAGGYTF
v_gene: TRBV4-1; abundance: once; d_gene: -; j_gene: TRBJ1-1; CDR3nt: TGCGCCAGCAGCCAAGGAATAGGGGCTACAGGGAACACTGAAGCTTTCTTT; CDR3aa: CASSQGIGATGNTEAFF
v_gene: TRBV14; abundance: -; d_gene: -; j_gene: TRBJ2-5; CDR3nt: TGTGCCAGCAGCCAAGGAGGGCTGCAAGAGACCCAGTACTTC; CDR3aa: CASSQGGLQETQYF
v_gene: TRBV28; abundance: -; d_gene: -; j_gene: TRBJ2-7; CDR3nt: TGTGCCAGCAGTTTCGGTCTGGACACAACCTACGAGCAGTACTTC; CDR3aa: CASSFGLDTTYEQYF
v_gene: TRBV28; abundance: -; d_gene: -; j_gene: TRBJ2-5; CDR3nt: TGTGCCAGCAGTTTTACTGGCAGGGGTAACTCGGAGACCCAGTACTTC; CDR3aa: CASSFTGRGNSETQYF
v_gene: TRBV28; abundance: -; d_gene: TRBD1; j_gene: TRBJ1-5; CDR3nt: TGTGCCAGCCGGGGACAGGGGAGCAATCAGCCCCAGCATTTT; CDR3aa: CASRGQGSNQPQHF